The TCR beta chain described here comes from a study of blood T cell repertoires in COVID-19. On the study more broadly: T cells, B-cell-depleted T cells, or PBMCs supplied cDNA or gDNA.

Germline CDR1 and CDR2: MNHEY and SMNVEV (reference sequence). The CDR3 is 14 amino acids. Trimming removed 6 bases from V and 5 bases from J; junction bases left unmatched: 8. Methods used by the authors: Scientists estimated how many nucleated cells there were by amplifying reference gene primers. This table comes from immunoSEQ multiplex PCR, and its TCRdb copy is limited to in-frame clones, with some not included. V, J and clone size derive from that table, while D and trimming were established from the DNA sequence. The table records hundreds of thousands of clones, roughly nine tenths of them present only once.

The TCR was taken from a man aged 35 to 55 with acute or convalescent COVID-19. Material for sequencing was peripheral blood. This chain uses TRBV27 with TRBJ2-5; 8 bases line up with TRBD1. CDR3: CASRRTGSGETQYF. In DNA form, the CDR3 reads TGTGCCAGCAGACGGACAGGGTCTGGCGAGACCCAGTACTTC.